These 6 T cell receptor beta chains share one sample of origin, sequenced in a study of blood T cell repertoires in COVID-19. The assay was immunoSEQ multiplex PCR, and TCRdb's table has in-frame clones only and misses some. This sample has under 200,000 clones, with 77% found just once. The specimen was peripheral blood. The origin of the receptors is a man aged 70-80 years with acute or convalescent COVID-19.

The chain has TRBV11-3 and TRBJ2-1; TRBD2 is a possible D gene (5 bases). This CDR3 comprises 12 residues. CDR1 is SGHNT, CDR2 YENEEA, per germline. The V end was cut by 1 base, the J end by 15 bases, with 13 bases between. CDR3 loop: CASSLGGAYMFF. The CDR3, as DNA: TGTGCCAGCAGCTTAGGGGGAGCGTACATGTTCTTC.

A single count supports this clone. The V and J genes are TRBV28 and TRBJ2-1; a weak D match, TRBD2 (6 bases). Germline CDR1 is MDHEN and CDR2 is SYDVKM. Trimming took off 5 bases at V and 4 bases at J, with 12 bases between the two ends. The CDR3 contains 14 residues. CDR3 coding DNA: TGTGCCAGCAGTACACCCGGGGGTTACAATGAGCAGTTCTTC. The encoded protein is CASSTPGGYNEQFF.

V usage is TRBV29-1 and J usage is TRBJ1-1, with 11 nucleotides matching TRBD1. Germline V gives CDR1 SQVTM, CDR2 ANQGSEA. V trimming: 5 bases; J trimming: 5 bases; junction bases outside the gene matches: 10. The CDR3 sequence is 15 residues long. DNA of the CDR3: TGCAGCGTTACGCGGGGGACAGGGGGAGGAACTGAAGCTTTCTTT. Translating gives CSVTRGTGGGTEAFF.

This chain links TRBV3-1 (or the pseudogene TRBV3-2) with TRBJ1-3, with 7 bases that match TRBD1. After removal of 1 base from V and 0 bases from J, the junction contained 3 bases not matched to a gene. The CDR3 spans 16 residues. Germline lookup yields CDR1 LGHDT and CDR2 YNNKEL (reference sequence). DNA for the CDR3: TGTGCCAGCAGCCAAGGAGGGACAGTCTCTGGAAACACCATATATTTT. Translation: CASSQGGTVSGNTIYF.

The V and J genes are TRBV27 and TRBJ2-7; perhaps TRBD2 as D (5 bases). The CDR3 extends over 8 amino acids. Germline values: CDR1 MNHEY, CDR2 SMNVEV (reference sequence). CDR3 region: CASYLGLV. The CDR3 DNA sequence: TGTGCCAGCTATCTAGGACTCGTC.

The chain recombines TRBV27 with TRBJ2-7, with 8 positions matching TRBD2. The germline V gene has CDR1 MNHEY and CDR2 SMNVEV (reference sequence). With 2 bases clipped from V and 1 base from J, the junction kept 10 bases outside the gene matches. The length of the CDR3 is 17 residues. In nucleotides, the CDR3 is TGTGCCAGCAGTTTAATTCCGGGACTAGGGACTTCCTACGAGCAGTACTTC. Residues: CASSLIPGLGTSYEQYF.